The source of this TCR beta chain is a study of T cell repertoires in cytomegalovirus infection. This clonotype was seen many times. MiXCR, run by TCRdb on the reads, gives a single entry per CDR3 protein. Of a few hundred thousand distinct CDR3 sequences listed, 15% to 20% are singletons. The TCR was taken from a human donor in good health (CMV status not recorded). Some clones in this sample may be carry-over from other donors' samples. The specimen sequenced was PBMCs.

The CDR3 is CASSRQGNTEAFF. CDR3 coding DNA: TGTGCCAGCAGCCGACAGGGGAACACTGAAGCTTTCTTT. V and J are TRBV7-2 and TRBJ1-1; 7 nucleotides agree with TRBD1. CDR3 size: 13 residues. The V gene's germline CDR1 is SGHTA and CDR2 FQGNSA. Trimming cost V 5 bases and J 1 base; bases outside gene matches: 1.